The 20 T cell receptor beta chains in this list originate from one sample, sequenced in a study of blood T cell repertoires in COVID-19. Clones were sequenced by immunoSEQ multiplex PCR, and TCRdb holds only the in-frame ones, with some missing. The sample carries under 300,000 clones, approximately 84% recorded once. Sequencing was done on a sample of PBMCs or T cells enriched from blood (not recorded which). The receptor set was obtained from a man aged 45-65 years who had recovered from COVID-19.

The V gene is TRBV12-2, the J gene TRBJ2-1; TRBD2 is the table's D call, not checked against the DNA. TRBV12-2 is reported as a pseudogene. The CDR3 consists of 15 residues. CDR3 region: CASRLPSRRNNEQFF. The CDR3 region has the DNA TGTGCAAGTCGCTTACCCTCCCGGCGGAACAATGAGCAGTTCTTC.

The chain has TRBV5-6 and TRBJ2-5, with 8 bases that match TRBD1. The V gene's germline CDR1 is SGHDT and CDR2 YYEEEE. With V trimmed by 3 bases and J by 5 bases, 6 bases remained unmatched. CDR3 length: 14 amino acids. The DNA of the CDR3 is TGTGCCAGCAGCTGGATGACAGGGGACGAGACCCAGTACTTC. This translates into CASSWMTGDETQYF. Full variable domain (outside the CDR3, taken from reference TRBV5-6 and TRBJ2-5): DAGVTQSPTHLIKTRGQQVTLRCSPKSGHDTVSWYQQALGQGPQFIFQYYEEEERQRGNFPDRFSGHQFPNYSSELNVNALLLGDSALYLCASSWMTGDETQYFGPGTRLLVL.

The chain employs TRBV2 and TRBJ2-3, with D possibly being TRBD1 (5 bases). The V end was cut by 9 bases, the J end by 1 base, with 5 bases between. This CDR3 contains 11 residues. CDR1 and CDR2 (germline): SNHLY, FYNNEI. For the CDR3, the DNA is TGTGCCAGACAGGGCACAGATACGCAGTATTTT. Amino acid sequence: CARQGTDTQYF.

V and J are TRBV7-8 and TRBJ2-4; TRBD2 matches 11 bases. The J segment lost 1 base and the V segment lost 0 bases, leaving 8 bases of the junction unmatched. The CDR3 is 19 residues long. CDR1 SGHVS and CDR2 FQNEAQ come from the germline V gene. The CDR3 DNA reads TGTGCCAGCAGCTTAGCGTTAGCGGGGGGGCTCGAGGCCAAAAACATTCAGTACTTC. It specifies CASSLALAGGLEAKNIQYF.

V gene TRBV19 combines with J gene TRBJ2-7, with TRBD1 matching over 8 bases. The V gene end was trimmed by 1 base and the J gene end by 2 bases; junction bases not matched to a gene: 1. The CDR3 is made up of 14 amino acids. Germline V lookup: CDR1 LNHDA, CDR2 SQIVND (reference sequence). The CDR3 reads CASSIGTGPYEQYF. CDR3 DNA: TGTGCCAGTAGTATAGGGACAGGGCCCTACGAGCAGTACTTC.

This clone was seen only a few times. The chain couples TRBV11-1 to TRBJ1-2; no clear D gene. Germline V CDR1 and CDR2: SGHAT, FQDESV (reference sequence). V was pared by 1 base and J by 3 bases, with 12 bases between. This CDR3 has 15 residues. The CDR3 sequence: CASSLDEGLDYGYTF. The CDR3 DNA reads TGTGCCAGCAGCTTAGACGAGGGATTGGACTATGGCTACACCTTC. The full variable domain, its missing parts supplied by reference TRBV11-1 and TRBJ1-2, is EAEVAQSPRYKITEKSQAVAFWCDPISGHATLYWYRQILGQGPELLVQFQDESVVDDSQLPKDRFSAERLKGVDSTLKIQPAELGDSAMYLCASSLDEGLDYGYTFGSGTRLTVV.

CDR3 residues: CRSGAAAQYF. For the CDR3, the DNA is TGCAGATCAGGGGCGGCTGCCCAGTACTTC. This sequence joins TRBV20-1 and TRBJ2-5, with D tentatively TRBD1 (6 bases). This CDR3 spans 10 amino acids. Germline CDR1 and CDR2: DFQATT and SNEGSKA (reference sequence).

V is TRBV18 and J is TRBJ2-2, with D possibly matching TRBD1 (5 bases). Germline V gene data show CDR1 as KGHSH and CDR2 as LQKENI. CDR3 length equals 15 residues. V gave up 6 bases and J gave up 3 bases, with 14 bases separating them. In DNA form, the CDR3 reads TGTGCCAGCTCCCAAGGGGCAGTCTACACCGGGGAGCTGTTTTTT. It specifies CASSQGAVYTGELFF.

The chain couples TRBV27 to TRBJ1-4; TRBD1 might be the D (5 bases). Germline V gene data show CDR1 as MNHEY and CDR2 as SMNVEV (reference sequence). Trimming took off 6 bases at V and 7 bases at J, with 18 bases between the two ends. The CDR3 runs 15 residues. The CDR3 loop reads CASRFTSGVSEKLFF. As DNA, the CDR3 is TGTGCCAGCAGATTTACGTCGGGGGTCTCTGAAAAACTGTTTTTT.

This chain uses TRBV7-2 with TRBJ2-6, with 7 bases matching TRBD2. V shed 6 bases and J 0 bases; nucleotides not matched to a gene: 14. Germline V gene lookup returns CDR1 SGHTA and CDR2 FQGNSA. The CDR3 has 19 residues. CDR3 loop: CASSRVLARDSSGANVLTF. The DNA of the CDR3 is TGTGCCAGCAGTCGTGTACTAGCGAGGGATTCCTCTGGGGCCAACGTCCTGACTTTC.

CDR3 region: CASRLAGGGTGTGELFF. The CDR3 DNA reads TGTGCCAGTCGACTAGCGGGAGGCGGCACGGGCACCGGGGAGCTGTTTTTT. The rearrangement links TRBV19 to TRBJ2-2, with 13 bases matching TRBD2. Trimming removed 8 bases from V and 4 bases from J; junction bases left unmatched: 10. The CDR3 covers 17 residues. Germline V lookup: CDR1 LNHDA, CDR2 SQIVND (reference sequence).

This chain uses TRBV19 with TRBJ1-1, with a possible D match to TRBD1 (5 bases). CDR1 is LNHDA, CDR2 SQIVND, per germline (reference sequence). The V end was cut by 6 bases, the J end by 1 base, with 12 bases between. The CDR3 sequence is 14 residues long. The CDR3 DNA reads TGTGCCAGTAGAGTCCTCGGGGGGAACACTGAAGCTTTCTTT. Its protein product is CASRVLGGNTEAFF.

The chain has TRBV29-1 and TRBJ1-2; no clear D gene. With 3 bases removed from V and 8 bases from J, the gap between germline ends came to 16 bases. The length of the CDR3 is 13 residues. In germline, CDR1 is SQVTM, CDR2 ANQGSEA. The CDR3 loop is CSVDARLTKGYTF. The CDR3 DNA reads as TGCAGCGTTGACGCCCGTCTAACTAAGGGCTACACCTTC.

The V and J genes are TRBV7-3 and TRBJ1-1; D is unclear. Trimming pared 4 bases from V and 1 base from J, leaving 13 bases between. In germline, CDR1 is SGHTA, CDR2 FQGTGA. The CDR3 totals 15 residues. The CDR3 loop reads CASSSGLPGNTEAFF. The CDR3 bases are TGTGCCAGCAGCTCAGGACTGCCCGGGAACACTGAAGCTTTCTTT.

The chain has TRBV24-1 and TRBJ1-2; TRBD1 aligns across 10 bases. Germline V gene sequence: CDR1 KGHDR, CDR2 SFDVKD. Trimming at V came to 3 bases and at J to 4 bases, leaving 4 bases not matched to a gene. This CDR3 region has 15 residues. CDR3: CATSDPTGGSYGYTF. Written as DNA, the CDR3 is TGTGCCACCAGTGATCCGACAGGGGGCTCCTATGGCTACACCTTC.

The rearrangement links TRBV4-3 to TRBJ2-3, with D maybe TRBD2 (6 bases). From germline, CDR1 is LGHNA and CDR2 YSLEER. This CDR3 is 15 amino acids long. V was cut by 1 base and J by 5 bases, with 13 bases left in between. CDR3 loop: CASSQVTGAIDTQYF. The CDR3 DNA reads TGCGCCAGCAGCCAAGTAACGGGAGCCATAGATACGCAGTATTTT.

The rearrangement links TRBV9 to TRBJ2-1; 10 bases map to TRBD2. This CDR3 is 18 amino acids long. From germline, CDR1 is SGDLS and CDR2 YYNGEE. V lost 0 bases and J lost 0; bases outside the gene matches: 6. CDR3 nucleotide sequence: TGTGCCAGCAGCGTAGGGCTAGCGGGGGCTAGCTCCTACAATGAGCAGTTCTTC. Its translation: CASSVGLAGASSYNEQFF. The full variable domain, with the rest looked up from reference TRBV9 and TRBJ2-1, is DSGVTQTPKHLITATGQRVTLRCSPRSGDLSVYWYQQSLDQGLQFLIQYYNGEERAKGNILERFSAQQFPDLHSELNLSSLELGDSALYFCASSVGLAGASSYNEQFFGPGTRLTVL.

The CDR3 here is CASTFQGLAGGPKTQYF. In nucleotides, the CDR3 is TGTGCCAGCACATTCCAGGGACTAGCGGGGGGTCCGAAGACCCAGTACTTC. V usage is TRBV5-6 and J usage is TRBJ2-5, with 15 positions matching TRBD2. The CDR3 contains 17 residues. V trimming: 6 bases; J trimming: 6 bases; junction bases outside the gene matches: 12. The germline V gene has CDR1 SGHDT and CDR2 YYEEEE. The full variable domain, with the rest looked up from reference TRBV5-6 and TRBJ2-5, is DAGVTQSPTHLIKTRGQQVTLRCSPKSGHDTVSWYQQALGQGPQFIFQYYEEEERQRGNFPDRFSGHQFPNYSSELNVNALLLGDSALYLCASTFQGLAGGPKTQYFGPGTRLLVL.

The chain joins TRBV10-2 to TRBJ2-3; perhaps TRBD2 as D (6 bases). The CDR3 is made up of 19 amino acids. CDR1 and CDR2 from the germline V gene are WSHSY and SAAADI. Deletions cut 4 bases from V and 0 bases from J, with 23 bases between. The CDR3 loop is CASSVDPGTADPSTDTQYF. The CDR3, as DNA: TGCGCCAGCAGTGTCGATCCCGGGACTGCGGATCCTAGCACAGATACGCAGTATTTT.

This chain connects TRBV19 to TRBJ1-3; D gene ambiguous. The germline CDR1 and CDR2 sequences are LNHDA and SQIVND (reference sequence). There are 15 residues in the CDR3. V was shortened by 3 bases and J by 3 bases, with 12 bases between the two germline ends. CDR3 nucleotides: TGTGCCAGTAGTATTGGCGGATTCCTTGGAAACACCATATATTTT. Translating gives CASSIGGFLGNTIYF. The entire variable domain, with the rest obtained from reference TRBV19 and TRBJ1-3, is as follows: DGGITQSPKYLFRKEGQNVTLSCEQNLNHDAMYWYRQDPGQGLRLIYYSQIVNDFQKGDIAEGYSVSREKKESFPLTVTSAQKNPTAFYLCASSIGGFLGNTIYFGEGSWLTVV.